This entry describes one T cell receptor (beta chain). Its target antigen remains unknown. The junction does not match germline at one end; this may be a read error. This sample stems from a study of blood T cells in healthy people across ages (dated by TCRdb to 2015 to 2017). Describing the broader study: Template switching captured roughly one uniquely barcoded TCR beta cDNA molecule per two T cells in model experiments. To track age-related changes in TCR beta repertoire diversity, the study relied on deep sequencing normalized with unique cDNA molecular identifiers. The donors were split into four age groups: young (average around 15 years), middle-aged (roughly 42), aged (over 55) and long-lived (about 74). To avoid experimental bias, donors of different ages were distributed randomly across sequencing lanes. Two additional independent replicas of 1 million unique cDNA reads from the same blood draw were analyzed for two donors (one aged 18 to 30 and one aged 80 or older). Overall study outcomes, separate from this receptor: A strong correlation was found between observed TCR beta diversity and the percentage of naive T cells measured by flow cytometry. Compared with the aged group, more naive CD4+ T cells, fewer expanded clones and increased TCR diversity were shown by the long-lived group, suggesting age selection. Conclusive comparison of naive and antigen-experienced compartments was prevented by the profiling of bulk unsorted PBMCs. Donor CMV infection status was unknown, potentially confounding age-related changes in expanded clonotypes. As age increased, observed TCR beta diversity per million T cells dropped in a roughly linear way, and a significant reduction was already evident by age roughly 40. Estimates of total diversity based on one million sequenced T cells were considered lower bounds and underestimates.

The library was made by 5' RACE. The sequencer was an Illumina HiSeq 2500. A second PCR of about 7 to 12 cycles was performed with a sample-barcoded 5' primer and a J-beta primer mix. Each TCR beta cDNA molecule received a unique molecular identifier from a template-switch 5' adaptor carrying 12 random nucleotides. Each sample yielded at least 2.5 million CDR3-containing paired-end reads. First-strand cDNA synthesis was performed from all RNA using the Mint cDNA synthesis kit, with priming by a TRBC-specific oligonucleotide. All cDNA was treated with uracil-DNA glycosylase and then went through a first 18-cycle PCR with the universal primers M1SS and BC2_uni_R. In the paper's pipeline: For normalization, 1 million high-quality reads, each with a distinct molecular identifier, were randomly selected from each sample. Reads sharing molecular identifiers were discarded rather than binned into consensus sequences. MiTCR, set to a Q25 quality threshold and the strictest error-elimination algorithm, was used for CDR3 identification, clonotype clustering and error correction. A nonparametric unseen species model with Euler transformation was used to estimate a lower bound on total TCR beta diversity. TCRdb reanalyzed the raw reads on its own, using fastp at Q25 for trimming and MiXCR for clone calling, and kept in-frame beta chains. One record per CDR3 amino acid sequence lists the most common genes and DNA. TCRdb, rather than the study authors, made the V and J calls. For this sample the table gives more than 1 million distinct CDR3 sequences, of which more than 35% were detected only once. 18% of the sample is taken by the ten largest.

Including cysteine and phenylalanine, the CDR3 has 14 amino acids. Of the read, only the CDR3 DNA is kept; its 42 bases are in frame from base 1. CDR1 and CDR2 are drawn from the germline V gene: LGHNA, YNFKEQ. Systemically healthy Caucasian individuals from Russia, 35 to 50 in total and aged roughly 6 to 95 years, were included as donors. Each donor gave around 9.8 milliliters of peripheral blood, collected into EDTA-treated Vacutainer tubes. PBMCs were isolated by Ficoll-Paque density-gradient centrifugation, with at least 6.5 million obtained per sample. Total RNA, at least 6 micrograms per sample, was extracted from PBMCs with Trizol reagent. For every donor, flow cytometry on a PBMC aliquot measured the percentage of naive CD45RAhigh/CD27high T cells.

The sequencing sample was made of blood. The sequence is built from TRBV4-2 and TRBJ2-4; confidence is insufficient to name the D gene. The J call may be in error: the DNA end matches TRBJ2-7 better. This receptor was taken from a woman in her sixties or seventies in good health. The DNA reads as follows: TGTGCCGGCAGCCACAGCCGTAATGTGGACGAGCAGTACTTC. This is translated as CAGSHSRNVDEQYF.